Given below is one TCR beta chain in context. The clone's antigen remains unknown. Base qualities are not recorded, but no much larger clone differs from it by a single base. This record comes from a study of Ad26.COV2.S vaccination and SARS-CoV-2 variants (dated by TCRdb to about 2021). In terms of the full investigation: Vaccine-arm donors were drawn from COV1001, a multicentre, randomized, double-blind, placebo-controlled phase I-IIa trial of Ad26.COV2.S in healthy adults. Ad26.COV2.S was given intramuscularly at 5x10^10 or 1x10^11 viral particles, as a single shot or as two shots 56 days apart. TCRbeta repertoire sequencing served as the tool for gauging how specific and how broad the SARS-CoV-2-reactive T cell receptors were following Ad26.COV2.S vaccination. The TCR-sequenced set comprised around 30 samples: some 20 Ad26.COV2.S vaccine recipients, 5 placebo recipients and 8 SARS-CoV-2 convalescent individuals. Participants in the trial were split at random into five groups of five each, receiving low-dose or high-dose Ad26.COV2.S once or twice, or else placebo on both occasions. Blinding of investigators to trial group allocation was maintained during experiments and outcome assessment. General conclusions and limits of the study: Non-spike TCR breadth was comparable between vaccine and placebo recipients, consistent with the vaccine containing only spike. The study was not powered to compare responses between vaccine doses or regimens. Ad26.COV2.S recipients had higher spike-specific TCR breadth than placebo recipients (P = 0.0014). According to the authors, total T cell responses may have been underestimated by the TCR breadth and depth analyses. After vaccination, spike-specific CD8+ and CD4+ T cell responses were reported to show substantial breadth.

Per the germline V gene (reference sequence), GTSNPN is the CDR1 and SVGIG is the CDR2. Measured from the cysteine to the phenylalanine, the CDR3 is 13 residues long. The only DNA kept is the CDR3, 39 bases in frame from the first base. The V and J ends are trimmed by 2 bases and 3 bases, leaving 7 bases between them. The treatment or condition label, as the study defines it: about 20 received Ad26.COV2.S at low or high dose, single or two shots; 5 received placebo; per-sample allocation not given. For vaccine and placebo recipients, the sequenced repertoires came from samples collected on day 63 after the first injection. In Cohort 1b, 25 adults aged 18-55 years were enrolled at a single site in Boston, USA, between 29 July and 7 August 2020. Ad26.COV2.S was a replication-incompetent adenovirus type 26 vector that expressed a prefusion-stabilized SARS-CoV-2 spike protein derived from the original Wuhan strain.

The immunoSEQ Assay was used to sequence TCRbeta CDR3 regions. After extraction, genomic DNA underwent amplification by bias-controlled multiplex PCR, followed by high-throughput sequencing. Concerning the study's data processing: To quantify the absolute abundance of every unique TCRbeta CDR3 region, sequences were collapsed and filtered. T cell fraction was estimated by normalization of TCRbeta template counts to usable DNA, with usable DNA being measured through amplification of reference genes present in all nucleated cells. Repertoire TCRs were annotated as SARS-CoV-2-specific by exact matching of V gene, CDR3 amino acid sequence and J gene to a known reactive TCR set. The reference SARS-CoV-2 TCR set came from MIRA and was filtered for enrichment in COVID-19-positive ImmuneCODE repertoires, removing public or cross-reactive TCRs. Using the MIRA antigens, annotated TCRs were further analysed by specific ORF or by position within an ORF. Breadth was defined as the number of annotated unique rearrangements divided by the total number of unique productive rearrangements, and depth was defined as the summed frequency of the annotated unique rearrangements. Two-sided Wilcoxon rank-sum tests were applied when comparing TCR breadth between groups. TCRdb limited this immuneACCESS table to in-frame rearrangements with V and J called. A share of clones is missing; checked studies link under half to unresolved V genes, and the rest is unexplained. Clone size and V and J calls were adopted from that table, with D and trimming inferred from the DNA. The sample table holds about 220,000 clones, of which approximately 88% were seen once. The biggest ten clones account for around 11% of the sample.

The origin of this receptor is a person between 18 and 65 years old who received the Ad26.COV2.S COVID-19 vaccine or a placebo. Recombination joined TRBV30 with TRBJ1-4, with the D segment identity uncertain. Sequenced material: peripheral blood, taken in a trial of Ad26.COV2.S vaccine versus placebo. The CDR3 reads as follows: CAWSNSPNEKLFF. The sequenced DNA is TGTGCCTGGAGTAACAGCCCTAATGAAAAACTGTTTTTT.